This paragraph reports one T cell receptor (beta chain). As yet, its antigen is unknown. The data were taken from a study of shared clonotypes between healthy human individuals. In the naive CD8 group, cells lacked CD45RO and were positively selected for CCR7, so terminally differentiated effector memory CD45RA+ cells were left out. Whole-study findings and limits: Estimated clonotype richness was generally higher in naive than memory subsets. Clonotype sharing across several donors was observed for about 5.5% of naive CD4 clonotypes. Unshared clonotypes carried lower generation probabilities than those common to all four donors. It was only blood that was sampled, and tissue repertoires likely differ.

Clones were sequenced by immunoSEQ multiplex PCR, and TCRdb holds only the in-frame ones, with some missing. Of some 2,000,000 clones listed, around 96% are singletons. Between the trimmed V and J ends, which lost 0 bases and 1 base, there was a span of 17 bases. CDR3 length equals 18 residues. Germline V gene sequence: CDR1 MGHRA, CDR2 YSYEKL. The sequence derives from a man aged 18 to 29 in good health. The specimen sequenced was naive CD8+ T cells sorted from blood. V and J are TRBV4-1 and TRBJ2-3; weak D call: TRBD2 (5 bases). CDR3 sequence reads: CASSQDFPPSHGTDTQYF. In DNA, the CDR3 is TGCGCCAGCAGCCAAGATTTCCCCCCTAGCCACGGCACAGATACGCAGTATTTT.